A selection of T cell receptor beta chains follows, all from one sample in a study of blood T cell repertoires in COVID-19. Data came from immunoSEQ multiplex PCR; TCRdb stores just in-frame clones and leaves some out. This table holds under 200,000 clones, roughly 84% found once. Sequencing used peripheral blood. The origin of the receptors is a woman in her seventies with COVID-19, enrolled during active disease. CDR3s include the opening cysteine and the closing phenylalanine or tryptophan. D genes are given only for firm matches. The listing skips clone size in some rows; elsewhere it reads once, few, many or a size class.

d_call j_call v_call clone_size cdr3_aa cdr3_nt
. TRBJ1-5 TRBV3-1/TRBV3-2 . CASSQVFQDGEQPQHF TGTGCCAGCAGCCAAGTCTTCCAGGATGGGGAGCAGCCCCAGCATTTT
TRBD1 TRBJ2-7 TRBV19 . CASSRAGTGHESRYEQYF TGTGCCAGTAGTAGAGCCGGGACAGGACACGAATCTCGCTACGAGCAGTACTTC
. TRBJ2-7 TRBV19 . CASSIGQQYEQYF TGTGCCAGTAGTATCGGACAACAATACGAGCAGTACTTC
TRBD1 TRBJ1-5 TRBV9 once CASSAGTARNQPQHF TGTGCCAGCAGCGCCGGGACAGCTAGAAATCAGCCCCAGCATTTT
. TRBJ1-2 TRBV7-3 . CASSLEGAYGYTF TGTGCCAGCAGCTTAGAGGGAGCCTATGGCTACACCTTC
. TRBJ1-6 TRBV6-5 . CASYKIGAPPLHF TGTGCCAGCTACAAGATAGGAGCCCCTCCCCTCCACTTT
TRBD1 TRBJ1-2 TRBV3-1/TRBV3-2 few CASSHSRTGDGYTF TGTGCCAGCAGCCACTCCCGTACAGGGGATGGCTACACCTTC
TRBD2 TRBJ2-5 TRBV4-1 . CASSQLAGAGTQYF TGCGCCAGCAGCCAACTAGCGGGAGCGGGGACCCAGTACTTC
TRBD1 TRBJ1-2 TRBV11-1 . CASSPGRSGGFGYTF TGTGCCAGCAGCCCCGGGCGGTCAGGGGGGTTCGGCTACACCTTC
TRBD1 TRBJ1-2 TRBV12-3/TRBV12-4 . CASRRTGRGYTF TGTGCCAGCAGAAGGACAGGGCGAGGCTACACCTTC
TRBD1 TRBJ1-5 TRBV19 . CASSTDREVQPQHF TGTGCCAGTAGCACGGACAGGGAAGTTCAGCCCCAGCATTTT